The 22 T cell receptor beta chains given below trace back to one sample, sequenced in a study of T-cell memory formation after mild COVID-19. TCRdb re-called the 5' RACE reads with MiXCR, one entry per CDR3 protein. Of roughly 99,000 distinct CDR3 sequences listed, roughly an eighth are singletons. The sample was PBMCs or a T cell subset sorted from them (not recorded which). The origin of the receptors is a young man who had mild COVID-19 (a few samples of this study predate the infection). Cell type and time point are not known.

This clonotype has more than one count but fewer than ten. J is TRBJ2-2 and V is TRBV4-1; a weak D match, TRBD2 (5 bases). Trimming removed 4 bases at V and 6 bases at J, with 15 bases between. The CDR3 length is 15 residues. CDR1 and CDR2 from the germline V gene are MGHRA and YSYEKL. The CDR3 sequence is CASSLRGGRAGELFF. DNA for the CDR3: TGCGCCAGCAGCCTCAGAGGAGGTCGGGCCGGGGAGCTGTTTTTT.

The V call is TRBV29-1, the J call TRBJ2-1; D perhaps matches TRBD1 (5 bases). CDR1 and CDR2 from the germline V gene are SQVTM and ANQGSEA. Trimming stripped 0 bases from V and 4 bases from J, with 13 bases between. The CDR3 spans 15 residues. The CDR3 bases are TGCAGCGTTGAAGAGGGGATCAGGGCGTACAATGAGCAGTTCTTC. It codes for CSVEEGIRAYNEQFF.

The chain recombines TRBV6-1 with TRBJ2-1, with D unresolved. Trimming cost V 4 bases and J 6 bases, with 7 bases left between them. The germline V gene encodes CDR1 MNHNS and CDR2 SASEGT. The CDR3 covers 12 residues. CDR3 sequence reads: CASSVWVNEQFF. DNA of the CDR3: TGTGCCAGCAGTGTTTGGGTCAATGAGCAGTTCTTC.

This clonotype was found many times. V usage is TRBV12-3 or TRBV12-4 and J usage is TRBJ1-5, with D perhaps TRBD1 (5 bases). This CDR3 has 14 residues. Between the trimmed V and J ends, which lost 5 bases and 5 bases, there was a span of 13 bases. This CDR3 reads CASSPGGGDQPQHF. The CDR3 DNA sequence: TGTGCCAGCAGTCCCGGGGGGGGGGATCAGCCCCAGCATTTT.

Here the CDR3 DNA reads TGTGCCAGCAGCTTTAGAGGGAGCCAACCCCAAGAGACCCAGTACTTC. It yields the protein CASSFRGSQPQETQYF. This rearrangement joins TRBV7-9 to TRBJ2-5; possible D gene TRBD2, 5 bases. Germline CDR1 reads SEHNR; CDR2 reads FQNEAQ (reference sequence). The CDR3 totals 16 residues. Trimming stripped 3 bases from V and 1 base from J, with 15 bases between.

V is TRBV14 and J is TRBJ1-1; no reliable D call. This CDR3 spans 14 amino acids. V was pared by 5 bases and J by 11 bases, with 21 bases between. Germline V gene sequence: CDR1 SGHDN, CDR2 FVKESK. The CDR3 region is CASSEIGGYDGAFF. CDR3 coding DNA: TGTGCCAGCAGCGAAATCGGAGGATACGATGGGGCTTTCTTT.

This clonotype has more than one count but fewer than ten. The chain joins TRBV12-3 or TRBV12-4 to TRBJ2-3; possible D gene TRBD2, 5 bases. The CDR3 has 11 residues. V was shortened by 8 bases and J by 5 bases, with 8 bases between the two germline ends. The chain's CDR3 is CASGGGDTQYF. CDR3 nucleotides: TGTGCCAGCGGCGGAGGAGATACGCAGTATTTT.

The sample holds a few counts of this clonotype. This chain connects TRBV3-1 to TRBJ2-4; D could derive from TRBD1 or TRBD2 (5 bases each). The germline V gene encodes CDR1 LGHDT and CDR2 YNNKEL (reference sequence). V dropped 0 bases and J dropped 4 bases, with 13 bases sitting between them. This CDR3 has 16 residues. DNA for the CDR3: TGTGCCAGCAGCCAAGATATAACGGGACCTAAAAACATTCAGTACTTC. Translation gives CASSQDITGPKNIQYF.

The DNA for the CDR3 is TGTGCCAGCAGCTTAAACAGGGAGGTGAATGTCGGGGAGCTGTTTTTT. Its translation is CASSLNREVNVGELFF. The rearrangement uses TRBV7-3 and TRBJ2-2; TRBD1 or TRBD2 may be the D gene (6 bases each). The ends were cut back, 1 base at V and 7 bases at J, with 16 bases in the middle. The germline CDR1 and CDR2 sequences are SGHTA and FQGTGA. This CDR3 is built from 16 residues.

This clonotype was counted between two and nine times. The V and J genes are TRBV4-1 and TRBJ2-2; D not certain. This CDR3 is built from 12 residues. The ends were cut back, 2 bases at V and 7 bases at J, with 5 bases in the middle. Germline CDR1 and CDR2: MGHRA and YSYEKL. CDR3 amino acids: CASSQSLGELFF. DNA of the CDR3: TGCGCCAGCAGCCAAAGCCTCGGGGAGCTGTTTTTT.

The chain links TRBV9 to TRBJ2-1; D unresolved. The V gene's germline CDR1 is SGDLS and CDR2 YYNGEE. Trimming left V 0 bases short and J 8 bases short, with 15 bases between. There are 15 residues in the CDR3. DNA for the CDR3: TGTGCCAGCAGCGTAGCTGACTGGCCAAGGGATGAGCAGTTCTTC. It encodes CASSVADWPRDEQFF.

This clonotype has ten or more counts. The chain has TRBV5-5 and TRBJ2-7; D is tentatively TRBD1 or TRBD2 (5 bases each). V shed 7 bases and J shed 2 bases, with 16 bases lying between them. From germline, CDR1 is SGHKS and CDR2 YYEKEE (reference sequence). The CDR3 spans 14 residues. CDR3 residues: CASGGPHSPYEQYF. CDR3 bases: TGTGCCAGCGGGGGACCTCATAGCCCCTACGAGCAGTACTTC.

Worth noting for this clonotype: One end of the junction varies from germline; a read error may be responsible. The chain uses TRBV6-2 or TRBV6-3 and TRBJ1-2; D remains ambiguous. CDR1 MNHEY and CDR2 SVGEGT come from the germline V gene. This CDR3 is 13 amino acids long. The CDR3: CASSYSSHYGYTF. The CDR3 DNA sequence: TGTGCCAGCAGTTACTCGAGCCACTACGGCTACACCTTC.

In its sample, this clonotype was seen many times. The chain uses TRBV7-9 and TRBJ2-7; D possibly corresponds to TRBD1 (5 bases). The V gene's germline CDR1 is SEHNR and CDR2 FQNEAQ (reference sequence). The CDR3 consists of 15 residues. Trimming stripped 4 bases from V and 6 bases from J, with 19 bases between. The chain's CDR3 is CASSSIDSPVGEQYF. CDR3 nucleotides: TGTGCCAGCAGCTCGATAGACAGCCCGGTGGGCGAGCAGTACTTC.

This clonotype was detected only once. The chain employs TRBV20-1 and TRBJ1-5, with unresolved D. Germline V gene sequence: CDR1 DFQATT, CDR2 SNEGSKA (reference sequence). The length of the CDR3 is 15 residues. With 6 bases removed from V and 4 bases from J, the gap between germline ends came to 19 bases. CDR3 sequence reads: CSAQPRQSLNQPQHF. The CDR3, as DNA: TGCAGTGCCCAACCCCGGCAGAGTTTGAATCAGCCCCAGCATTTT.

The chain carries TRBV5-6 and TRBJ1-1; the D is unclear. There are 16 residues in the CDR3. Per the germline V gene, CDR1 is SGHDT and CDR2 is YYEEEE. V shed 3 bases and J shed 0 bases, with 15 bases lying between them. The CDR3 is CASSSRVAGLNTEAFF. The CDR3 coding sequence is TGTGCCAGCAGCTCCCGGGTGGCAGGTCTGAACACTGAAGCTTTCTTT.

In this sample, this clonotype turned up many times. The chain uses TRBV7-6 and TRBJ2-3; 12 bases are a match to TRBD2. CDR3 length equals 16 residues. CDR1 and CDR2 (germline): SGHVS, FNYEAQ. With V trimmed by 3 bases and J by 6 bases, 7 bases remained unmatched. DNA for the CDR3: TGTGCCAGCAGCTTCACTAGCGGGGGGCAATGGGATACGCAGTATTTT. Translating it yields CASSFTSGGQWDTQYF.

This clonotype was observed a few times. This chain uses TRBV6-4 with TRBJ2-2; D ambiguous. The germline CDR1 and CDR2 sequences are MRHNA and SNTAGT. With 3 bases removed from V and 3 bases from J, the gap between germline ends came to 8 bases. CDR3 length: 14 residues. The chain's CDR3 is CASSEHGDTGELFF. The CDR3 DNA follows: TGTGCCAGCAGTGAGCATGGAGACACCGGGGAGCTGTTTTTT.

The CDR3: CASSYLGTGHFSSYEQYV. Here the CDR3 DNA reads TGTGCCAGCAGTTACCTTGGGACAGGCCACTTCAGCTCCTACGAGCAGTACGTC. The rearrangement links TRBV6-2 or TRBV6-3 to TRBJ2-7; 8 nucleotides align to TRBD1. The CDR3 runs to 18 residues. The trim removed 2 bases at V and 0 bases at J, leaving 12 bases unmatched. CDR1 MNHEY and CDR2 SVGEGT come from the germline V gene.

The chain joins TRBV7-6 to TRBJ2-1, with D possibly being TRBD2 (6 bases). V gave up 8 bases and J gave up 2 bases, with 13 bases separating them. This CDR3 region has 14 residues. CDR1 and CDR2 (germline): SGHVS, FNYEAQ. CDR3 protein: CASVPGLTYNEQFF. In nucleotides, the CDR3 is TGTGCCAGCGTTCCGGGACTGACCTACAATGAGCAGTTCTTC.

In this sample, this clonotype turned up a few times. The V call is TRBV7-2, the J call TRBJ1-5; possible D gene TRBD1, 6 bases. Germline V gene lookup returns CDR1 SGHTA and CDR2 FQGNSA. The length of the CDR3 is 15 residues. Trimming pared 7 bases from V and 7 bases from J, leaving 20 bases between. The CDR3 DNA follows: TGTGCCAGCACCTCACAAGGGGGGGCAGGGCAGCCCCAGCATTTT. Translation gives CASTSQGGAGQPQHF.

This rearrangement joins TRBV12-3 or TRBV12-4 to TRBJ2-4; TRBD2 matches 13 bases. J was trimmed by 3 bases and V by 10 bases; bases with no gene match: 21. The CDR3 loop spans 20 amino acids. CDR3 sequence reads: CATSPVPGTSGEGDKNIQYF. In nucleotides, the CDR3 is TGTGCCACATCCCCCGTCCCGGGGACTAGCGGGGAGGGGGACAAAAACATTCAGTACTTC.